This TCR beta chain was sequenced during a study of T cells in Graves' hyperthyroidism and ophthalmopathy. General study points: Blood samples included most of the expanded thyroid clonotypes exceeding 0.001.

Germline loops: CDR1 MGHDK, CDR2 SYGVNS. V was pared by 3 bases and J by 4 bases, with 10 bases between. The CDR3 runs to 14 residues. Amplification of TCR beta CDR3 regions was performed using RNA transcripts as template. Carried out on the TCR CDR3, a first-round RT-PCR used the HTBI primer set. TCRdb processed the multiplex PCR reads anew with MiXCR; each CDR3 protein has one entry. The sample includes around 300,000 distinct CDR3 sequences, roughly 19% seen only once; the top ten take under 45%. This clonotype was counted a few times. What it binds is not known. This clonotype originated in a middle-aged man with Graves' ophthalmopathy. Sequencing was carried out using blood. This chain links TRBV25-1 with TRBJ2-1; possibly TRBD2 for D (5 bases). The chain's CDR3 is CASSDPLGYNEQFF. The CDR3 coding sequence is TGTGCCAGCAGTGACCCACTAGGTTACAATGAGCAGTTCTTC.